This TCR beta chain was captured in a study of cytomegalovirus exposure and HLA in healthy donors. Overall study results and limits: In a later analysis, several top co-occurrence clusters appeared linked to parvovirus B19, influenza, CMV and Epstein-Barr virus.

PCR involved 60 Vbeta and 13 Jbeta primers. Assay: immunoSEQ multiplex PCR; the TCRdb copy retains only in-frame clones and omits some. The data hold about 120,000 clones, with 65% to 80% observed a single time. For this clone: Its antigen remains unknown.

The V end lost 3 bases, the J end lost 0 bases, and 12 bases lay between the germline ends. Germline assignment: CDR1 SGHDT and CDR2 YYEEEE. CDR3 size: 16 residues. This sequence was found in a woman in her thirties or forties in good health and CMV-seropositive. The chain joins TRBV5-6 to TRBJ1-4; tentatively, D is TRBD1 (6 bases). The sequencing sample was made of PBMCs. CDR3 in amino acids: CASSSLRQATNEKLFF. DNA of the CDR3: TGTGCCAGCAGCTCCCTCCGACAGGCAACTAATGAAAAACTGTTTTTT.